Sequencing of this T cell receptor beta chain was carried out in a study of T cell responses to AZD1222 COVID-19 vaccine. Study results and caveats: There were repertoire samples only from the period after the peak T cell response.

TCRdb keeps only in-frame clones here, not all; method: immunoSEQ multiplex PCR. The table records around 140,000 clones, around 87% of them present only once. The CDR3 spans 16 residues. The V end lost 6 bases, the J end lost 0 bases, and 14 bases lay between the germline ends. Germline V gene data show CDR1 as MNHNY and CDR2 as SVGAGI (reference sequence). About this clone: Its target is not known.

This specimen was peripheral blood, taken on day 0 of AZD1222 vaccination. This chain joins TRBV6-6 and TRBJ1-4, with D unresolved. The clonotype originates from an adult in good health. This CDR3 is CASSFGGGPTNEKLFF. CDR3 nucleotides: TGTGCCAGCAGCTTTGGAGGCGGCCCAACTAATGAAAAACTGTTTTTT.